This TCR beta chain originates from a study of T cells after yellow fever vaccination. Study information: SMART-Seq v4 Ultra Low Input prepared the low-cell-number fractions. Whole-study findings and limits: Just a small share of clonotypes turned up in the CD4 compartment as well as the CD8 compartment. Clones from primary vaccination mostly reappeared after the booster (about 97% CD4, less than 90% CD8).

CDR1 SQVTM and CDR2 ANQGSEA come from the germline V gene. The CDR3 length is 13 residues. Trimming cost V 4 bases and J 5 bases, with 9 bases left between them. 5'RACE template switching added a universal primer site and UMIs to TCR cDNA. TCRdb analysed the 5' RACE reads with MiXCR anew, one entry per CDR3 protein. The table has about 240,000 distinct CDR3 sequences, 6.9% seen once. Details on this clonotype: What it binds is not known.

The chain uses TRBV29-1 and TRBJ1-6; D perhaps matches TRBD1 (6 bases). The clonotype comes from a man under 40 who received the YFV17D yellow fever vaccine. Sequenced material: CD4+ T cells sorted from PBMCs, taken 15 days after the yellow fever booster vaccination. The chain's CDR3 is CSVGDTDNSPLHF. DNA of the CDR3: TGCAGCGTTGGGGACACGGATAATTCACCCCTCCACTTT.